This T cell receptor (beta chain) was observed in a study of low-dose radiotherapy and immunotherapy resistance in tumors. Study details: Cyclophosphamide was given intravenously at 200 mg/m2 every two weeks, and each dose came one day before radiation and immunotherapy.

Between the trimmed V and J ends, which lost 5 bases and 10 bases, there was a span of 11 bases. Germline CDR1 and CDR2: MDHEN and SYDVKM. The CDR3 totals 11 residues. Time point described: before trial treatment. First-strand cDNA used TRAV- and TRBV-specific primers, covering alpha and beta chains. With a V-primer adapter and a constant-region primer, TCRs were amplified for approximately 19 PCR cycles. TCRdb re-analysed the reads in MiXCR, keeping a single row per CDR3 protein. This table holds 80,000 to 95,000 distinct CDR3 sequences, roughly 9% found once. Many counts were recorded for this clonotype.

The chain links TRBV28 to TRBJ2-5; no reliable D call. The clonotype was recovered from a male donor with prostate cancer. This specimen consisted of PBMCs, obtained before treatment. CDR3: CASSPGSNQYF. In nucleotides, the CDR3 is TGTGCCAGCAGTCCCGGGTCTAACCAGTACTTC.